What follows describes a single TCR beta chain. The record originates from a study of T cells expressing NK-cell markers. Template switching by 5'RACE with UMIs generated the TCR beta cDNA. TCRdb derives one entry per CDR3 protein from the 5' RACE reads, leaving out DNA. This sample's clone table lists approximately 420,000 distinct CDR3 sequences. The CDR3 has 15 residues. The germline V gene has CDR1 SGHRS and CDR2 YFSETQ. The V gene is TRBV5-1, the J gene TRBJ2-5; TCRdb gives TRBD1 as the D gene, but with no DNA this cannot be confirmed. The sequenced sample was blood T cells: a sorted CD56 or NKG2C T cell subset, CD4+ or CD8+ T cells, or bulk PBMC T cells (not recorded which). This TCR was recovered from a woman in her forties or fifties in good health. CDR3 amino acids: CASSTGTGLQETQYF.